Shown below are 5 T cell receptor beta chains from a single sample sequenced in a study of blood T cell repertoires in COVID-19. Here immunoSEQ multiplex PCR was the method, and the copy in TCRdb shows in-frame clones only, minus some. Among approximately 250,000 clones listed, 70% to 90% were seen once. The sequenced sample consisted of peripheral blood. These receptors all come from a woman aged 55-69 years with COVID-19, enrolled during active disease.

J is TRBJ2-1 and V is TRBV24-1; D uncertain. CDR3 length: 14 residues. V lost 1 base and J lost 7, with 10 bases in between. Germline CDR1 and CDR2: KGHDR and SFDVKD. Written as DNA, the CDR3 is TGTGCCACCAGTGATTTCCCAAATCGGAATGAGCAGTTCTTC. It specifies CATSDFPNRNEQFF.

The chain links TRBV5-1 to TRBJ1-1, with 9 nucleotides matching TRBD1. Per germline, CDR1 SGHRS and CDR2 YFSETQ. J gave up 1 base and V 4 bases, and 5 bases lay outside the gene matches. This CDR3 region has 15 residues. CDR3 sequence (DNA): TGCGCCAGCAGCCGACCGGGACAGGGGAACACTGAAGCTTTCTTT. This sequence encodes CASSRPGQGNTEAFF. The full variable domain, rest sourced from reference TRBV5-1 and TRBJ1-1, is KAGVTQTPRYLIKTRGQQVTLSCSPISGHRSVSWYQQTPGQGLQFLFEYFSETQRNKGNFPGRFSGRQFSNSRSEMNVSTLELGDSALYLCASSRPGQGNTEAFFGQGTRLTVV.

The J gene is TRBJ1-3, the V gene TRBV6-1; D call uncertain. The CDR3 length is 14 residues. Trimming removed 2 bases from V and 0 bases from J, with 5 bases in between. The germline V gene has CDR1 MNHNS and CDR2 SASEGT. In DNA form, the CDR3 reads TGTGCCAGCAGTGAACACTACTCTGGAAACACCATATATTTT. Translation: CASSEHYSGNTIYF.

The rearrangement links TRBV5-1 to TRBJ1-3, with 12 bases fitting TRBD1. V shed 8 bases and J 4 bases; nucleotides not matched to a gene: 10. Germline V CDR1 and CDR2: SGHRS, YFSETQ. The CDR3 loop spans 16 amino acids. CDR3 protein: CARPPGQGASGNTIYF. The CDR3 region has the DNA TGCGCCAGGCCACCGGGACAGGGGGCGTCCGGAAACACCATATATTTT.

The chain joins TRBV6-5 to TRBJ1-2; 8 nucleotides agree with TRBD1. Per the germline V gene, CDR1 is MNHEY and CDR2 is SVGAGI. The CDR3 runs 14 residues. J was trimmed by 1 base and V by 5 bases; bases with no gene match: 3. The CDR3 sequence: CASSRDRSNYGYTF. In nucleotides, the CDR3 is TGTGCCAGCAGTCGGGACAGGAGTAACTATGGCTACACCTTC.